The text below deals with one T cell receptor (beta chain). What antigen it recognizes has not been identified. The conserved phenylalanine or tryptophan normally closing the CDR3 is absent here, so this likely arose from a read error. This entry is derived from a study of T cell repertoires in cytomegalovirus infection (dated by TCRdb to the late 2010s). Notes on the research overall: The HLA type of each donor mattered for the analysis, because public TCR beta signatures pointed to carriage of CMV infection along with the matching HLA type.

The paper's findings and limits, for the study overall: The ex vivo response was dominated by HLA-C-restricted CMV-specific TCR beta clonotypes, and the single most frequent clonotype in two of eight donors was supplied by these HLA-C-restricted clonotypes. In both this cohort and an independent cohort of several hundred donors, the cumulative frequency of public TCR beta family members distinguished carriers of CMV infection plus the relevant HLA type.

Both ends counted, the CDR3 spans 13 residues. Here the CDR3 DNA is all that survives: 39 bases in frame from base 1. CDR1 and CDR2 were assigned from the germline V gene (reference sequence) as LNHDA and SQIVND. V is trimmed back by 6 bases and J by 12 bases, and the junction contains 10 bases that no gene match accounts for. Sequencing instrument: Illumina HiSeq 1500. The public reads were reprocessed in TCRdb via fastp at Q25 and MiXCR, keeping in-frame beta chains. Under each unique CDR3 protein, matching rows form one entry showing the most common genes and DNA. The sample table contains more than 650,000 distinct CDR3 sequences; only one count was recorded for 35% of them. The top ten clones comprise 2.5% to 3% of the sample.

The rearrangement combines TRBV19 with TRBJ2-1; 8 central bases correspond to TRBD1. This clonotype was obtained from a human donor in good health (CMV status not recorded). Some clones in this sample may be carry-over from other donors' samples. Material: PBMCs. CDR3 loop: CASSPRQGSRQFL. In nucleotides, the sequence is TGTGCCAGTAGCCCCCGACAGGGGAGTCGGCAGTTCTTA.